The 22 T cell receptor beta chains given below trace back to one sample, sequenced in a study of post-analysis software for immune sequencing data. Overall study results and limits: Roughly 5 TRBV segments occurring more often in patients than controls included TRBV5-6, TRBV5-1 and TRBV20-1.

These receptors have no identified antigens. Unique-molecular-identifier-tagged TCR beta cDNA libraries were used. TCRdb re-called the PCR reads through MiXCR, storing one row per CDR3 protein. This sample has hundreds of thousands of distinct CDR3 sequences, with around 40% found just once. The sequenced sample consisted of blood. The origin of the receptors is a girl aged 10 to 17 with multiple sclerosis.

This sequence joins TRBV12-3 or TRBV12-4 and TRBJ2-1; no firm D call. With 4 bases removed from V and 5 bases from J, the gap between germline ends came to 9 bases. The CDR3 sequence is 13 residues long. This CDR3 reads CASSYRIDNEQFF. CDR3 in DNA: TGTGCCAGCAGTTATCGGATAGACAATGAGCAGTTCTTC.

This clonotype was seen only a few times. V and J are TRBV12-3 or TRBV12-4 and TRBJ1-2; unclear D gene. This CDR3 is built from 11 residues. Trimming stripped 5 bases from V and 6 bases from J, with 7 bases between. The CDR3 protein is CASSPDHGYTF. CDR3 DNA sequence: TGTGCCAGCAGTCCCGATCATGGCTACACCTTC.

V and J are TRBV6-6 and TRBJ2-7; 7 nucleotides align to TRBD1. This CDR3 is built from 13 residues. The J segment lost 4 bases and the V segment lost 6 bases, leaving 6 bases of the junction unmatched. Germline lookup yields CDR1 MNHNY and CDR2 SVGAGI (reference sequence). The CDR3 sequence: CASRRTQGYEQYF. The CDR3 DNA follows: TGTGCCAGCAGGAGAACACAGGGGTACGAGCAGTACTTC.

The genes are TRBV5-1 and TRBJ2-7; 10 bases line up with TRBD1. The germline V gene has CDR1 SGHRS and CDR2 YFSETQ. Trimming took 4 bases from V and 5 from J; bases not matched to a gene: 6. CDR3 size: 14 residues. In DNA, the CDR3 is TGCGCCAGCAGCACGGGACAGGGGTTCGACGAGCAGTACTTC. Translating gives CASSTGQGFDEQYF.

The chain joins TRBV20-1 to TRBJ2-1; D gene uncertain. The CDR3 contains 14 residues. Germline V gene sequence: CDR1 DFQATT, CDR2 SNEGSKA (reference sequence). Deletions cut 0 bases from V and 4 bases from J, with 10 bases between. CDR3 sequence (DNA): TGCAGTGCTAGAGATTATTCCGGATACAATGAGCAGTTCTTC. Translation gives CSARDYSGYNEQFF.

The rearrangement uses TRBV30 and TRBJ2-4; possibly TRBD1 for D (5 bases). Trimming removed 3 bases from V and 3 bases from J, with 24 bases in between. The CDR3 consists of 18 residues. CDR1 is GTSNPN and CDR2 is SVGIG in the germline V gene (reference sequence). CDR3 nucleotides: TGTGCCTGGAGGGACCCGGTCCCGAACAGGTCGGTCAAAAACATTCAGTACTTC. It specifies CAWRDPVPNRSVKNIQYF.

Only a few counts were recorded for this clonotype. One end of the junction fails to match germline, which may point to a read error. The chain couples TRBV20-1 to TRBJ2-7; TRBD2 agrees at 9 bases. Germline V gene sequence: CDR1 DFQATT, CDR2 SNEGSKA (reference sequence). The CDR3 runs to 15 residues. The CDR3: CSARAFSGGSHEQYF. DNA of the CDR3: TGCAGTGCTAGAGCCTTTAGCGGGGGCTCCCACGAGCAGTACTTC.

This chain connects TRBV6-5 to TRBJ2-5; D unresolved. Germline CDR1 and CDR2: MNHEY and SVGAGI. Trimming cost V 2 bases and J 1 base, with 8 bases left between them. There are 14 residues in the CDR3. CDR3 loop: CASSYHPSQETQYF. The CDR3 region has the DNA TGTGCCAGCAGTTACCATCCTAGCCAAGAGACCCAGTACTTC.

This sequence joins TRBV20-1 and TRBJ2-1; TRBD2 aligns across 8 bases. The V segment lost 5 bases and the J segment 13 bases; nucleotides outside the gene matches: 13. The CDR3 has 13 residues. From germline, CDR1 is DFQATT and CDR2 SNEGSKA (reference sequence). CDR3 in DNA: TGCAGTGCTCCTCGGGGACCCGGGAGGGCCCAGTTCTTC. It yields the protein CSAPRGPGRAQFF.

The chain has TRBV5-1 and TRBJ1-1; D might be TRBD1 (5 bases). Germline CDR1 SGHRS, CDR2 YFSETQ. Trimming removed 0 bases at V and 1 base at J, with 13 bases between. CDR3 length: 16 residues. The CDR3: CASSLVQGGENTEAFF. The CDR3, as DNA: TGCGCCAGCAGCTTGGTCCAGGGAGGGGAGAACACTGAAGCTTTCTTT.

The chain carries TRBV5-6 and TRBJ2-5, with D perhaps given as TRBD1 or TRBD2 (6 bases each). This CDR3 has 14 residues. Trimming took 0 bases from V and 5 from J, leaving 11 bases between them. Germline CDR1 reads SGHDT; CDR2 reads YYEEEE. CDR3 in DNA: TGTGCCAGCAGCTTGGTGGAGGGGGAGGAGACCCAGTACTTC. This translates into CASSLVEGEETQYF.

The rearrangement uses TRBV28 and TRBJ2-6; TRBD1 might be the D (8 bases). This CDR3 contains 17 residues. V lost 6 bases, J lost 1 base, and 16 bases lay in between. Per germline, CDR1 MDHEN and CDR2 SYDVKM. The CDR3 nucleotides are TGTGCCAGCAGCCCGACAGGGGAGGGTTCTGGGGCCAACGTCCTGACTTTC. Encoded protein: CASSPTGEGSGANVLTF.

This chain connects TRBV4-1 to TRBJ2-1, with D maybe TRBD1 (5 bases). Trimming removed 0 bases at V and 1 base at J, with 10 bases between. The CDR3 sequence is 16 residues long. CDR1 is MGHRA and CDR2 is YSYEKL in the germline V gene. CDR3 sequence reads: CASSQDRTYSYNEQFF. The CDR3 DNA follows: TGCGCCAGCAGCCAAGATCGGACATATTCCTACAATGAGCAGTTCTTC.

This clonotype came up a few times. This sequence joins TRBV10-2 and TRBJ1-1; tentative D call: TRBD1 (6 bases). The V and J ends lost 3 bases and 3 bases respectively, with 14 bases between them. The CDR3 runs to 15 residues. Germline-derived CDR1 and CDR2 are WSHSY and SAAADI. Written as DNA, the CDR3 is TGCGCCAGCAGTGACAGGACAGTGAAAGACACTGAAGCTTTCTTT. Its translation is CASSDRTVKDTEAFF.

The chain is built from TRBV20-1 and TRBJ1-2; a possible D gene is TRBD1 (5 bases). The V gene's germline CDR1 is DFQATT and CDR2 SNEGSKA (reference sequence). Trimming shortened V by 6 bases and J by 2 bases, and 13 bases separated the two germline ends. The CDR3 consists of 13 residues. The CDR3 nucleotides are TGCAGTGCCCAAGACAGAGCCAACTATGGCTACACCTTC. Translated, it gives CSAQDRANYGYTF.

The gene calls are TRBV5-1 and TRBJ2-7; 9 bases match TRBD1. The CDR3 covers 15 residues. The germline CDR1 and CDR2 sequences are SGHRS and YFSETQ. Trimming removed 4 bases from V and 5 bases from J; junction bases left unmatched: 10. In DNA form, the CDR3 reads TGCGCCAGCAGCCGAACCGGGACAGGGTTCGACGAGCAGTACTTC. Its translation: CASSRTGTGFDEQYF.

The genes are TRBV6-2 or TRBV6-3 and TRBJ2-3; the match to TRBD2 covers 12 bases. CDR1 and CDR2 from the germline V gene are MNHEY and SVGEGT. Unmatched junction bases numbered 10, after V lost 6 bases and J lost 0 bases. The CDR3 length is 18 residues. The CDR3, as DNA: TGTGCCAGCAGGATTCGGACTAGCGGGATGGATAGCACAGATACGCAGTATTTT. This encodes CASRIRTSGMDSTDTQYF.

Only a few counts were recorded for this clonotype. The gene calls are TRBV20-1 and TRBJ2-5, with D tentatively TRBD2 (5 bases). V dropped 2 bases and J dropped 5 bases, with 15 bases sitting between them. Germline-derived CDR1 and CDR2 are DFQATT and SNEGSKA (reference sequence). The CDR3 totals 14 residues. The CDR3 nucleotides read TGCAGTGCTAGACAATCTATCTCGGGGGAGACCCAGTACTTC. As protein: CSARQSISGETQYF.

This clonotype came up a few times. This rearrangement joins TRBV4-3 to TRBJ2-1, with 11 bases matching TRBD2. Per germline, CDR1 LGHNA and CDR2 YSLEER. This CDR3 is 16 amino acids long. Unmatched junction bases numbered 13, after V lost 3 bases and J lost 12 bases. The CDR3 region has the DNA TGCGCCAGCAGCCAGGAACTAGCGGGAGTCCCTTTAGTGCAGTTCTTC. This encodes CASSQELAGVPLVQFF.

This clonotype was seen only a few times. This chain connects TRBV6-6 to TRBJ2-7, with 9 positions matching TRBD2. This CDR3 spans 13 amino acids. Germline trimming cut 8 bases from V and 2 bases from J; bases unmatched to any gene: 4. The germline V gene has CDR1 MNHNY and CDR2 SVGAGI (reference sequence). The CDR3 region has the DNA TGTGCCAGCGGCGGGAGGGGAACCTACGAGCAGTACTTC. This sequence encodes CASGGRGTYEQYF.

The J gene is TRBJ2-7, the V gene TRBV7-3; 8 positions agree with TRBD1. CDR1 is SGHTA and CDR2 is FQGTGA in the germline V gene. V shed 2 bases and J 3 bases; nucleotides not matched to a gene: 6. This CDR3 region has 15 residues. The CDR3 here is CASSLSHGQGYEQYF. DNA for the CDR3: TGTGCCAGCAGCTTATCCCACGGACAGGGCTACGAGCAGTACTTC.

This chain uses TRBV12-3 or TRBV12-4 with TRBJ1-5; D not certain. V shed 1 base and J shed 1 base, with 14 bases lying between them. The CDR3 spans 17 residues. The CDR3 is CASSLVRGRRSNQPQHF. DNA of the CDR3: TGTGCCAGCAGTTTAGTGCGAGGGAGACGAAGCAATCAGCCCCAGCATTTT.